Below, 10 T cell receptor beta chains from the same sample are listed, as sequenced in a study of Graves' ophthalmopathy and Graves' hyperthyroidism. Amplifying from RNA transcripts, the study obtained TCR beta CDR3 regions. HTBI primers primed a first-round RT-PCR, and a second-round multiplex PCR followed. TCRdb re-derived calls from the multiplex PCR reads in MiXCR, one entry per CDR3 protein. This sample has roughly 400,000 distinct CDR3 sequences, with approximately 15% found just once. The sequenced sample consisted of peripheral blood. All receptors come from a woman aged 18-35 years with stable Graves' hyperthyroidism.

This clonotype was counted ten times or more. The chain combines TRBV12-5 with TRBJ1-6; 9 bases are shared with TRBD1. The CDR3 totals 16 residues. From germline, CDR1 is LGHNT and CDR2 FRNRAP. V gave up 6 bases and J gave up 7 bases; unmatched junction bases: 10. Written as DNA, the CDR3 is TGTGCTAGTGGAGCCCCTACAGGGGGCAGGAATTCACCCCTCCACTTT. It translates to CASGAPTGGRNSPLHF.

This rearrangement joins TRBV5-1 to TRBJ2-2; D unclear. Trimming shortened V by 1 base and J by 3 bases, and 7 bases separated the two germline ends. Germline assignment: CDR1 SGHRS and CDR2 YFSETQ. The CDR3 consists of 14 residues. The CDR3 DNA is TGCGCCAGCAGCTTGCAGTCTTACACCGGGGAGCTGTTTTTT. This translates into CASSLQSYTGELFF.

In its sample, this clonotype was seen many times. This rearrangement joins TRBV2 to TRBJ1-1; D call uncertain. CDR1 is SNHLY, CDR2 FYNNEI, per germline. V lost 4 bases and J 6 bases, leaving 9 bases between the germline ends. The length of the CDR3 is 12 residues. The CDR3 coding sequence is TGTGCCAGCAGTGCCAGCGATTCTGAAGCTTTCTTT. This encodes CASSASDSEAFF.

This clonotype was seen ten or more times. This chain links TRBV20-1 with TRBJ1-2; D might be TRBD1 (5 bases). The CDR3 is made up of 16 amino acids. Trimming took off 1 base at V and 3 bases at J, with 18 bases between the two ends. Germline V CDR1 and CDR2: DFQATT, SNEGSKA (reference sequence). The CDR3 sequence: CSARAGTEGLDYGYTF. CDR3 nucleotides: TGCAGTGCTAGAGCGGGCACGGAGGGGCTCGACTATGGCTACACCTTC.

This chain uses TRBV6-5 with TRBJ2-7; D is uncertain. The CDR3 contains 13 residues. Trimming removed 4 bases at V and 4 bases at J, with 11 bases between. Germline assignment: CDR1 MNHEY and CDR2 SVGAGI. DNA of the CDR3: TGTGCCAGCAGTTTAAGGTTCGCGTACGAGCAGTACTTC. This translates into CASSLRFAYEQYF.

This clonotype has a count of ten or more. The chain links TRBV29-1 to TRBJ2-7; TRBD1 is a possible D gene (6 bases). The germline gives CDR1 SQVTM, CDR2 ANQGSEA. The CDR3 is 12 residues long. V lost 6 bases, J lost 2 bases, and 11 bases lay in between. Here the CDR3 DNA reads TGCAGCGTGGGGGACACTACCTACGAGCAGTACTTC. This gives the protein CSVGDTTYEQYF.

This clonotype was picked up many times. This chain uses TRBV7-9 with TRBJ2-7; TRBD1 agrees at 9 bases. The CDR3 spans 13 residues. The V segment lost 7 bases and the J segment 5 bases; nucleotides outside the gene matches: 6. Germline lookup yields CDR1 SEHNR and CDR2 FQNEAQ (reference sequence). CDR3 amino acids: CASMSTGGDEQYF. The CDR3 nucleotides read TGTGCCAGCATGTCAACAGGGGGCGACGAGCAGTACTTC.

This sequence joins TRBV6-1 and TRBJ2-2; D is uncertain. The germline V gene has CDR1 MNHNS and CDR2 SASEGT. The CDR3 is made up of 14 amino acids. Trimming removed 9 bases at V and 1 base at J, with 12 bases between. The DNA of the CDR3 is TGTGCCAGTACCCGTGGGAAGAACACCGGGGAGCTGTTTTTT. Translated, it gives CASTRGKNTGELFF.

This clonotype was counted at least ten times. The chain uses TRBV6-1 and TRBJ1-5, with D perhaps TRBD1 (5 bases). V lost 1 base to trimming and J lost 4 bases, with 8 bases between them. CDR3 length equals 14 residues. Looked up from germline, CDR1 is MNHNS and CDR2 is SASEGT. CDR3 sequence: CASSEGAGNQPQHF. CDR3 bases: TGTGCCAGCAGTGAAGGGGCAGGGAATCAGCCCCAGCATTTT.

This clonotype was counted only a few times. A much more abundant neighbour one base away suggests this may be a read error. The chain links TRBV11-2 to TRBJ2-5, with 11 bases matching TRBD2. With V trimmed by 5 bases and J by 1 base, 9 bases remained unmatched. There are 17 residues in the CDR3. Germline V gene sequence: CDR1 SGHAT, CDR2 FQNNGV. The chain's CDR3 is CASSPPTSGGSQETQYF. The CDR3, as DNA: TGTGCCAGCAGCCCGCCCACTAGCGGGGGTTCCCAAGAGACCCAGTACTTC.